This entry lists 18 T cell receptor beta chains sequenced from one sample in a study of cytomegalovirus exposure and HLA in healthy donors. Primers for the PCR totalled 60 Vbeta and 13 Jbeta. Method: immunoSEQ multiplex PCR; TCRdb's copy keeps in-frame clones and lacks some. The repertoire table contains roughly 73,000 clones. The source material was PBMCs. All receptors come from a female donor in good health and CMV-seropositive.

CDR3 nucleotide sequence: TGTGCCAGCAGCCAGGGTGAAGCGGGAGGGGTGGATGAGCAGTTCTTC. This gives the protein CASSQGEAGGVDEQFF. V and J are TRBV11-3 and TRBJ2-1; TRBD2 matches at 10 bases. The CDR3 covers 16 residues. Germline V gene sequence: CDR1 SGHNT, CDR2 YENEEA. With V trimmed by 5 bases and J by 8 bases, 12 bases remained unmatched.

The V and J genes are TRBV6-1 and TRBJ1-1; D not certain. The V end lost 0 bases, the J end lost 7 bases, and 9 bases lay between the germline ends. The CDR3 runs 13 residues. CDR1 MNHNS and CDR2 SASEGT come from the germline V gene. The CDR3: CASSEARRVEAFF. The CDR3 coding sequence is TGTGCCAGCAGTGAAGCCCGACGGGTTGAAGCTTTCTTT.

The rearrangement uses TRBV29-1 and TRBJ1-1; D is possibly TRBD1 (6 bases). Per germline, CDR1 SQVTM and CDR2 ANQGSEA. This CDR3 contains 14 residues. V shed 7 bases and J shed 0 bases, with 15 bases lying between them. The CDR3 sequence: CSARTDPMNTEAFF. CDR3 sequence (DNA): TGCAGCGCCAGGACAGACCCCATGAACACTGAAGCTTTCTTT.

This sequence joins TRBV5-1 and TRBJ1-1, with 11 nucleotides matching TRBD1. CDR3 length: 14 amino acids. The V gene end was trimmed by 4 bases and the J gene end by 4 bases; junction bases not matched to a gene: 3. Germline V gives CDR1 SGHRS, CDR2 YFSETQ. CDR3 nucleotides: TGCGCCAGCAGCCAAGGGACAGGGGGCACTGAAGCTTTCTTT. Protein product: CASSQGTGGTEAFF. The complete variable domain, with remaining parts taken from reference TRBV5-1 and TRBJ1-1, reads KAGVTQTPRYLIKTRGQQVTLSCSPISGHRSVSWYQQTPGQGLQFLFEYFSETQRNKGNFPGRFSGRQFSNSRSEMNVSTLELGDSALYLCASSQGTGGTEAFFGQGTRLTVV.

The DNA for the CDR3 is TGTGCCAGCAGTTCAAACAGGGTCAGTGGAGATACGCAGTATTTT. As protein: CASSSNRVSGDTQYF. V is TRBV5-4 and J is TRBJ2-3; D possibly corresponds to TRBD1 (6 bases). The CDR3 runs 15 residues. The ends were cut back, 5 bases at V and 5 bases at J, with 18 bases in the middle. Germline V gene data show CDR1 as SGHNT and CDR2 as YYREEE (reference sequence).

The chain couples TRBV10-2 to TRBJ2-3; TRBD2 matches 7 bases. CDR3 size: 13 residues. Germline trimming cut 6 bases from V and 2 bases from J; bases unmatched to any gene: 2. Germline loops: CDR1 WSHSY, CDR2 SAAADI. CDR3 sequence reads: CASRGGNTDTQYF. The CDR3 region has the DNA TGCGCCAGCAGGGGAGGGAACACAGATACGCAGTATTTT.

The rearrangement uses TRBV5-6 and TRBJ2-1; possible D gene TRBD1, 6 bases. This CDR3 spans 13 amino acids. V gave up 5 bases and J gave up 4 bases, with 10 bases separating them. Germline CDR1 SGHDT, CDR2 YYEEEE. The CDR3 coding sequence is TGTGCCAGCAGAAAAACAGGGTACAATGAGCAGTTCTTC. It specifies CASRKTGYNEQFF.

The V call is TRBV6-5, the J call TRBJ2-5; no reliable D call. Germline values: CDR1 MNHEY, CDR2 SVGAGI. CDR3 length: 14 amino acids. The germline V and J ends were trimmed by 3 bases and 1 base, with 9 bases remaining between them. The CDR3 region has the DNA TGTGCCAGCAGTTATAATAGTTTCCAAGAGACCCAGTACTTC. Amino acids: CASSYNSFQETQYF.

The chain joins TRBV7-2 to TRBJ1-5; TRBD1 matches 7 bases. The CDR3 contains 15 residues. V trimming: 5 bases; J trimming: 3 bases; junction bases outside the gene matches: 7. CDR1 and CDR2 (germline): SGHTA, FQGNSA. The CDR3 sequence is CASSPRGNINQPQHF. The CDR3 DNA reads TGTGCCAGCAGCCCCAGGGGGAATATCAATCAGCCCCAGCATTTT.

The genes are TRBV7-6 and TRBJ1-1; no firm D call. Germline V gene sequence: CDR1 SGHVS, CDR2 FNYEAQ. With 0 bases removed from V and 1 base from J, the gap between germline ends came to 6 bases. This CDR3 contains 14 residues. The CDR3 sequence: CASSLAPGNTEAFF. Written as DNA, the CDR3 is TGTGCCAGCAGCTTAGCGCCAGGGAACACTGAAGCTTTCTTT.

Comments on this clone: Distinct nucleotide sequences in the sample also encode this CDR3. The V and J genes are TRBV4-3 and TRBJ1-3, with 7 bases identical to TRBD1. The J segment lost 3 bases and the V segment lost 0 bases, leaving 11 bases of the junction unmatched. Germline values: CDR1 LGHNA, CDR2 YSLEER. The CDR3 consists of 18 residues. The CDR3 DNA reads as TGCGCCAGCAGCCAAGATCATCAACAGGGGAGGATTGGAAACACCATATATTTT. Translation: CASSQDHQQGRIGNTIYF.

The chain joins TRBV2 to TRBJ1-1; D not resolved. Germline lookup yields CDR1 SNHLY and CDR2 FYNNEI. This CDR3 has 11 amino acids. Trimming removed 1 base at V and 10 bases at J, with 7 bases between. The CDR3 spells CASSEGAGAFF. The CDR3 region has the DNA TGTGCCAGCAGTGAAGGGGCAGGAGCTTTCTTT.

The chain has TRBV5-1 and TRBJ2-1; TRBD2 aligns across 13 bases. The CDR3 has 16 amino acids. Germline V gives CDR1 SGHRS, CDR2 YFSETQ. Trimming removed 3 bases from V and 4 bases from J; junction bases left unmatched: 4. The CDR3 here is CASSWTSGGTYNEQFF. The DNA of the CDR3 is TGCGCCAGCAGCTGGACTAGCGGGGGTACTTACAATGAGCAGTTCTTC.

This chain joins TRBV4-3 and TRBJ2-5; D gene uncertain. CDR3 length equals 13 residues. Germline V gene sequence: CDR1 LGHNA, CDR2 YSLEER. The V end was cut by 1 base, the J end by 9 bases, with 12 bases between. CDR3 residues: CASSQGNGASQYF. The CDR3 nucleotides are TGCGCCAGCAGCCAAGGCAACGGAGCGTCCCAGTACTTC.

The V call is TRBV4-3, the J call TRBJ2-7; D ambiguous. Germline CDR1 LGHNA, CDR2 YSLEER. The CDR3 length is 14 residues. Trimming shortened V by 2 bases and J by 0 bases, and 8 bases separated the two germline ends. The CDR3 loop is CASSQTRSSYEQYF. CDR3 nucleotides: TGCGCCAGCAGCCAAACAAGGAGCTCCTACGAGCAGTACTTC.

The chain employs TRBV28 and TRBJ2-1; TRBD1 matches at 7 bases. After removal of 7 bases from V and 1 base from J, the junction contained 4 bases not matched to a gene. Germline CDR1 is MDHEN and CDR2 is SYDVKM. There are 14 residues in the CDR3. This CDR3 reads CASMATGSYNEQFF. The DNA for the CDR3 is TGTGCCAGCATGGCGACAGGGTCCTACAATGAGCAGTTCTTC.

The J gene is TRBJ2-3, the V gene TRBV7-9; no reliable D call. The ends were cut back, 3 bases at V and 0 bases at J, with 7 bases in the middle. This CDR3 has 14 amino acids. CDR1 and CDR2 (germline): SEHNR, FQNEAQ (reference sequence). CDR3 in amino acids: CASSLPVSTDTQYF. CDR3 nucleotide sequence: TGTGCCAGCAGCTTGCCAGTGAGCACAGATACGCAGTATTTT.

The chain combines TRBV6-5 with TRBJ2-3; 12 bases match TRBD2. Germline CDR1 MNHEY, CDR2 SVGAGI. The ends lost 6 bases at V and 4 bases at J; junction bases unmatched: 5. The CDR3 contains 15 residues. CDR3 nucleotides: TGTGCCAGCAGGTCTAGCGGGGGGGCGGCAGATACGCAGTATTTT. Amino acid sequence: CASRSSGGAADTQYF.